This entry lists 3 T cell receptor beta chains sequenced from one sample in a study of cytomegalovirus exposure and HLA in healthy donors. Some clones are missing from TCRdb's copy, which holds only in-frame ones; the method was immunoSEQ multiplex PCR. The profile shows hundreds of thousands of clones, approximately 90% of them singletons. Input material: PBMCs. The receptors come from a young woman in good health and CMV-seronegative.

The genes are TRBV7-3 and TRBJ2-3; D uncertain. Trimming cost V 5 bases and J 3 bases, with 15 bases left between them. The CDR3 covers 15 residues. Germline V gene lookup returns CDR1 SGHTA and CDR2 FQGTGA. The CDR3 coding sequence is TGTGCCAGCAGCACCCTGTCCGGTGGTACAGATACGCAGTATTTT. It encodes CASSTLSGGTDTQYF.

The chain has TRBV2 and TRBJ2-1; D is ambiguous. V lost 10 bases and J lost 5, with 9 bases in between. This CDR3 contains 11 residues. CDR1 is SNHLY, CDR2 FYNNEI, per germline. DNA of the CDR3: TGTGCCAACAAGAGGCACAATGAGCAGTTCTTC. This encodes CANKRHNEQFF.

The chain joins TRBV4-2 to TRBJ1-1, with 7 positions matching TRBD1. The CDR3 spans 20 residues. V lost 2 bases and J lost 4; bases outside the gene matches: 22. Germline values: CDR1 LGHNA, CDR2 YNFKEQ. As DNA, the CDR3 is TGTGCCAGCAGCCAATTAAAACGGTTTGGGGACAGCCCCCGAGGCACTGAAGCTTTCTTT. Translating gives CASSQLKRFGDSPRGTEAFF.